The 28 T cell receptor beta chains reported below all come from one sample, sequenced in a study of regulatory T cells in long-lasting Graves disease. Time point meaning: newly diagnosed GD, antithyroid drugs for less than 3 months. After RNA was extracted from PBMCs, the TCR library was made from it. For TCR beta, libraries came from iRepertoire HTBI primers and Arm-PCR of CDR3 regions. One entry per CDR3 protein, called by TCRdb with MiXCR from the multiplex PCR reads. Of some 500,000 distinct CDR3 sequences in the sample, about 16% were seen once. These data were likewise used in another study, on T cells in Graves' hyperthyroidism and ophthalmopathy.

Sequencing was performed on peripheral blood mononuclear cells (PBMCs), taken at new diagnosis, from a patient treated with antithyroid drugs. These receptors all come from a woman aged 35-65 years with Graves disease.

Ten or more counts support this clonotype. This rearrangement joins TRBV7-9 to TRBJ2-3; unclear D gene. Trimming stripped 1 base from V and 5 bases from J, with 10 bases between. Looked up from germline, CDR1 is SEHNR and CDR2 is FQNEAQ (reference sequence). CDR3 length: 14 amino acids. CDR3 sequence (DNA): TGTGCCAGCAGCTTAGGCGGACCCCGAGATACGCAGTATTTT. Amino acids: CASSLGGPRDTQYF.

This chain links TRBV27 with TRBJ1-6, with 11 bases that match TRBD1. Per the germline V gene, CDR1 is MNHEY and CDR2 is SMNVEV (reference sequence). The CDR3 length is 16 residues. J was trimmed by 4 bases and V by 6 bases; bases with no gene match: 5. The CDR3 is CASRSRDRGYNSPLHF. CDR3 DNA: TGTGCCAGCAGATCTCGGGACAGGGGGTATAATTCACCCCTCCACTTT.

Points on this clonotype: Just one base apart from a much larger clone, this may be a read error. This chain uses TRBV6-4 with TRBJ1-1; D possibly corresponds to TRBD1 (6 bases). Germline loops: CDR1 MRHNA, CDR2 SNTAGT. Deletions cut 4 bases from V and 1 base from J, with 7 bases between. The CDR3 length is 13 residues. The DNA of the CDR3 is TGTGCCAGCAGTGCAGGGGCGAACACTGAAGCTTTCTTT. As protein: CASSAGANTEAFF.

The chain has TRBV5-4 and TRBJ1-2, with no clear D. Germline V gene sequence: CDR1 SGHNT, CDR2 YYREEE (reference sequence). The CDR3 runs to 13 residues. V was cut by 1 base and J by 6 bases, with 10 bases left in between. The chain's CDR3 is CASSLLLEDGYTF. The CDR3 DNA reads TGTGCCAGCAGCTTGTTGTTGGAGGATGGCTACACCTTC. The full variable domain, in which reference TRBV5-4 and TRBJ1-2 provide the parts outside the CDR3, is ETGVTQSPTHLIKTRGQQVTLRCSSQSGHNTVSWYQQALGQGPQFIFQYYREEENGRGNFPPRFSGLQFPNYSSELNVNALELDDSALYLCASSLLLEDGYTFGSGTRLTVV.

The table lists this clonotype with a count of one. The V call is TRBV2, the J call TRBJ2-1, with a weak D call TRBD2 (5 bases). V lost 8 bases, J lost 11 bases, and 28 bases lay in between. CDR3 length equals 16 residues. Per the germline V gene, CDR1 is SNHLY and CDR2 is FYNNEI. The CDR3 loop is CASRDRTQGDRSQQFF. CDR3 DNA sequence: TGTGCCAGCCGGGATCGAACTCAAGGCGACCGGTCTCAGCAGTTCTTC. Based on the CDR3 plus reference TRBV2 and TRBJ2-1, the full variable domain is EPEVTQTPSHQVTQMGQEVILRCVPISNHLYFYWYRQILGQKVEFLVSFYNNEISEKSEIFDDQFSVERPDGSNFTLKIRSTKLEDSAMYFCASRDRTQGDRSQQFFGPGTRLTVL.

This chain links TRBV9 with TRBJ2-3; D might be TRBD2 (6 bases). CDR1 SGDLS and CDR2 YYNGEE come from the germline V gene. CDR3 size: 15 residues. V lost 0 bases and J lost 3, with 11 bases in between. The chain's CDR3 is CASSVVGGGTDTQYF. CDR3 in DNA: TGTGCCAGCAGCGTAGTCGGGGGAGGAACAGATACGCAGTATTTT.

This clonotype was picked up many times. This chain links TRBV3-1 with TRBJ2-3, with TRBD2 matching 9 bases. V lost 2 bases, J lost 2 bases, and 8 bases stayed unmatched. The CDR3 totals 17 residues. The germline V gene encodes CDR1 LGHDT and CDR2 YNNKEL (reference sequence). The CDR3 here is CASSQKLAGQITDTQYF. In DNA form, the CDR3 reads TGTGCCAGCAGCCAAAAACTAGCGGGTCAAATCACAGATACGCAGTATTTT.

This clonotype came up many times. This chain connects TRBV3-1 to TRBJ2-7; 7 nucleotides match TRBD1. The CDR3 is 13 amino acids. V lost 4 bases to trimming and J lost 6 bases; unmatched junction nucleotides: 6. CDR1 is LGHDT and CDR2 is YNNKEL in the germline V gene (reference sequence). The chain's CDR3 is CASSPDRESEQYF. CDR3 bases: TGTGCCAGCAGCCCAGACAGGGAGAGCGAGCAGTACTTC.

This clonotype occurred many times. This chain connects TRBV7-2 to TRBJ2-1, with D possibly being TRBD1 (5 bases). The germline V gene encodes CDR1 SGHTA and CDR2 FQGNSA. The CDR3 length is 15 residues. V was clipped by 4 bases and J by 0 bases, with 10 bases between them. The CDR3 nucleotides read TGTGCCAGCAGCTCCGGACACAACTCCTACAATGAGCAGTTCTTC. Translating gives CASSSGHNSYNEQFF.

This clonotype has at least ten counts. The DNA of the CDR3 is TGCGCCAGCAAAGTGGATGCGGGCAATCAGCCCCAGCATTTT. Translation: CASKVDAGNQPQHF. This chain joins TRBV5-1 and TRBJ1-5; D is unresolved. V gave up 6 bases and J gave up 2 bases, with 12 bases separating them. Germline values: CDR1 SGHRS, CDR2 YFSETQ. The CDR3 loop spans 14 amino acids. The full variable domain, with the rest looked up from reference TRBV5-1 and TRBJ1-5, is KAGVTQTPRYLIKTRGQQVTLSCSPISGHRSVSWYQQTPGQGLQFLFEYFSETQRNKGNFPGRFSGRQFSNSRSEMNVSTLELGDSALYLCASKVDAGNQPQHFGDGTRLSIL.

With respect to this clonotype: Sequence at one end of the junction differs from germline and may be a read error. The rearrangement joins TRBV7-7 to TRBJ2-3; D remains unclear. Per germline, CDR1 SSHAT and CDR2 FNYEAQ (reference sequence). This CDR3 has 15 residues. DNA of the CDR3: TGTGCTAGCAGCTTATTAGGTCAGAACACAGATACGCAGTATTTT. Encoded protein: CASSLLGQNTDTQYF.

This clonotype was seen ten or more times. The V and J genes are TRBV7-6 and TRBJ2-1, with D hard to call. CDR3 length equals 14 residues. Germline CDR1 is SGHVS and CDR2 is FNYEAQ. Trimming shortened V by 1 base and J by 3 bases, and 7 bases separated the two germline ends. The CDR3 sequence is CASSLVGSYNEQFF. The DNA for the CDR3 is TGTGCCAGCAGCTTAGTTGGCAGCTACAATGAGCAGTTCTTC.

The chain has TRBV9 and TRBJ1-2, with 8 bases identical to TRBD1. Trimming cost V 0 bases and J 5 bases; bases outside gene matches: 6. The CDR3 has 15 amino acids. Germline V gene data show CDR1 as SGDLS and CDR2 as YYNGEE. This chain's CDR3 is CASSVDAGTGYGYTF. The CDR3 nucleotides are TGTGCCAGCAGCGTAGACGCGGGGACAGGATATGGCTACACCTTC.

This clonotype was detected many times. The chain employs TRBV15 and TRBJ1-6; D gene ambiguous. Trimming took 0 bases from V and 7 from J, leaving 16 bases between them. Per the germline V gene, CDR1 is LNHNV and CDR2 is YYDKDF (reference sequence). There are 17 residues in the CDR3. The chain's CDR3 is CATSREVRNSKNSPLHF. As DNA, the CDR3 is TGTGCCACCAGCAGAGAGGTCAGGAACAGCAAAAATTCACCCCTCCACTTT.

This clonotype appeared many times. The chain uses TRBV5-1 and TRBJ2-1; D is unclear. Trimming pared 6 bases from V and 7 bases from J, leaving 14 bases between. CDR1 and CDR2 (germline): SGHRS, YFSETQ. CDR3 length: 13 amino acids. The DNA of the CDR3 is TGCGCCAGCACCCGGGCCCCTGGGAATGAGCAGTTCTTC. This translates into CASTRAPGNEQFF.

The rearrangement joins TRBV12-3 or TRBV12-4 to TRBJ1-2; unclear D gene. The CDR3 contains 16 residues. V shed 3 bases and J shed 7 bases, with 21 bases lying between them. CDR3 sequence (DNA): TGTGCCAGCAGTTTCACCCCCGGCTCCAGAGGGCCTGGCTACACCTTC. It translates to CASSFTPGSRGPGYTF.

This sequence joins TRBV2 and TRBJ1-5; D gene ambiguous. The germline V gene has CDR1 SNHLY and CDR2 FYNNEI. The length of the CDR3 is 14 residues. Trimming shortened V by 4 bases and J by 0 bases, and 7 bases separated the two germline ends. The CDR3 reads CASSGTYSNQPQHF. The DNA of the CDR3 is TGTGCCAGCAGTGGAACGTATAGCAATCAGCCCCAGCATTTT.

Of note for this clonotype: With a much larger clone just one base away, this may be a read error. The CDR3 end shows no conserved phenylalanine or tryptophan, and so a read error is likely. V is TRBV9 and J is TRBJ2-7; D gene uncertain. V was cut by 4 bases and J by 6 bases, with 20 bases left in between. From germline, CDR1 is SGDLS and CDR2 YYNGEE. CDR3 length: 15 residues. The CDR3 DNA follows: TGTGCCAGCAGCTTAGACTCTAGGACCCGTCCCGAGCAGTACTAC. Its translation: CASSLDSRTRPEQYY.

The table lists this clonotype with a few counts. V gene TRBV19 combines with J gene TRBJ1-3; TRBD1 is a possible D gene (5 bases). In germline, CDR1 is LNHDA, CDR2 SQIVND (reference sequence). The CDR3 spans 16 residues. Deletions cut 4 bases from V and 1 base from J, with 14 bases between. This CDR3 reads CASSRDLWQSGNTIYF. As DNA, the CDR3 is TGTGCCAGTAGTAGGGACCTCTGGCAATCTGGAAACACCATATATTTT.

The chain joins TRBV20-1 to TRBJ2-2; TRBD2 is a possible D gene (6 bases). Looked up from germline, CDR1 is DFQATT and CDR2 is SNEGSKA (reference sequence). The germline V and J ends were trimmed by 5 bases and 5 bases, with 12 bases remaining between them. This CDR3 comprises 13 residues. CDR3 DNA: TGCAGTGCTCCGGGGGTTGGGACCGGGGAGCTGTTTTTT. It is translated as CSAPGVGTGELFF.

This clonotype was recorded many times. CDR3 loop: CASSPEAGTNEQFF. For the CDR3, the DNA is TGTGCCAGCTCACCAGAGGCAGGCACTAATGAGCAGTTCTTC. The chain couples TRBV18 to TRBJ2-1; D not certain. The CDR3 totals 14 residues. Looked up from germline, CDR1 is KGHSH and CDR2 is LQKENI. The germline V and J ends were trimmed by 2 bases and 7 bases, with 12 bases remaining between them.

As concerns this clonotype: This could be a read error, since a much larger clone is one nucleotide away. The missing conserved phenylalanine or tryptophan at the end of this CDR3 makes a read error likely. This rearrangement joins TRBV3-1 to TRBJ1-2; D not certain. The CDR3 consists of 13 residues. Germline-derived CDR1 and CDR2 are LGHDT and YNNKEL (reference sequence). V lost 1 base to trimming and J lost 5 bases, with 8 bases between them. The chain's CDR3 is CASSQANRYGYTS. CDR3 nucleotides: TGTGCCAGCAGCCAAGCGAACAGATATGGCTACACCTCC.

The chain is built from TRBV11-3 and TRBJ1-2; weak D call: TRBD1 (5 bases). The CDR3 is 18 amino acids. CDR1 SGHNT and CDR2 YENEEA come from the germline V gene. Trimming removed 1 base from V and 2 bases from J, with 20 bases in between. CDR3 nucleotide sequence: TGTGCCAGCAGCTTAGGGGGCGGACGCCTACCGCCGAACTATGGCTACACCTTC. Residues: CASSLGGGRLPPNYGYTF.

The CDR3: CASATSGTGTNTIYF. In DNA form, the CDR3 reads TGTGCTAGCGCCACATCCGGGACAGGGACAAACACCATATATTTT. This chain joins TRBV12-5 and TRBJ1-3, with 9 bases identical to TRBD1. The CDR3 consists of 15 residues. With V trimmed by 9 bases and J by 6 bases, 12 bases remained unmatched. CDR1 is LGHNT, CDR2 FRNRAP, per germline.

V gene TRBV4-1 combines with J gene TRBJ1-1, with D perhaps TRBD1 (5 bases). Germline CDR1 and CDR2: MGHRA and YSYEKL. The V gene lost 0 bases and the J gene lost 10 bases, with 21 bases spanning the gap. CDR3 length: 16 amino acids. The CDR3 DNA reads as TGCGCCAGCAGCCAAGATCAAGTCAGGGTACGGACTTCAGCTTTCTTT. Translation gives CASSQDQVRVRTSAFF.

This clonotype was recorded many times. This sequence joins TRBV7-9 and TRBJ2-1; 12 nucleotides agree with TRBD1. V shed 5 bases and J 7 bases; nucleotides not matched to a gene: 6. The CDR3 sequence is 15 residues long. Germline assignment: CDR1 SEHNR and CDR2 FQNEAQ (reference sequence). Here the CDR3 DNA reads TGTGCCAGCAGCAACCGGGACAGGGGGCAAAATGAGCAGTTCTTC. Protein sequence: CASSNRDRGQNEQFF.

This clonotype was counted only a few times. This rearrangement joins TRBV19 to TRBJ1-5, with TRBD1 matching over 7 bases. The CDR3 length is 14 residues. The V and J ends lost 7 bases and 9 bases, in that order; junction bases with no gene match: 12. Germline V lookup: CDR1 LNHDA, CDR2 SQIVND (reference sequence). The CDR3 region is CASKGSGTAGPQHF. In nucleotides, the CDR3 is TGTGCCAGTAAGGGGTCCGGGACAGCTGGGCCCCAGCATTTT. The full variable domain, in which reference TRBV19 and TRBJ1-5 provide the parts outside the CDR3, is DGGITQSPKYLFRKEGQNVTLSCEQNLNHDAMYWYRQDPGQGLRLIYYSQIVNDFQKGDIAEGYSVSREKKESFPLTVTSAQKNPTAFYLCASKGSGTAGPQHFGDGTRLSIL.

This clonotype was counted many times. V and J are TRBV12-3 or TRBV12-4 and TRBJ2-2; a weak D match, TRBD2 (5 bases). The CDR3 totals 16 residues. Trimming stripped 3 bases from V and 0 bases from J, with 11 bases between. DNA of the CDR3: TGTGCCAGCAGTTTGTTTGCGGGTTCGAACACCGGGGAGCTGTTTTTT. This translates into CASSLFAGSNTGELFF.